Below, 2 T cell receptor beta chains from the same sample are listed, as sequenced in a study of T cell responses to AZD1222 COVID-19 vaccine. The repertoire was sequenced with immunoSEQ multiplex PCR; TCRdb's copy has only in-frame clones and lacks some. The sample lists approximately 50,000 clones; 70% to 80% were seen once. The sample here was peripheral blood, taken on day 0 of AZD1222 vaccination. These receptors were obtained from an adult in good health.

The rearrangement links TRBV3-1 (or the pseudogene TRBV3-2) to TRBJ2-5, with D hard to call. V was cut by 3 bases and J by 7 bases, with 12 bases left in between. The CDR3 is 13 residues long. Per the germline V gene, CDR1 is LGHDT and CDR2 is YNNKEL (reference sequence). The CDR3 spells CASSHQSWGTQYF. The DNA for the CDR3 is TGTGCCAGCAGCCACCAGAGCTGGGGGACCCAGTACTTC.

The chain recombines TRBV5-6 with TRBJ1-3, with 7 bases fitting TRBD1. The ends lost 0 bases at V and 2 bases at J; junction bases unmatched: 5. Per the germline V gene, CDR1 is SGHDT and CDR2 is YYEEEE. This CDR3 is 16 amino acids long. The CDR3 nucleotides read TGTGCCAGCAGCTTGGAGGAGACAGGGACTGGAAACACCATATATTTT. Translating it yields CASSLEETGTGNTIYF.